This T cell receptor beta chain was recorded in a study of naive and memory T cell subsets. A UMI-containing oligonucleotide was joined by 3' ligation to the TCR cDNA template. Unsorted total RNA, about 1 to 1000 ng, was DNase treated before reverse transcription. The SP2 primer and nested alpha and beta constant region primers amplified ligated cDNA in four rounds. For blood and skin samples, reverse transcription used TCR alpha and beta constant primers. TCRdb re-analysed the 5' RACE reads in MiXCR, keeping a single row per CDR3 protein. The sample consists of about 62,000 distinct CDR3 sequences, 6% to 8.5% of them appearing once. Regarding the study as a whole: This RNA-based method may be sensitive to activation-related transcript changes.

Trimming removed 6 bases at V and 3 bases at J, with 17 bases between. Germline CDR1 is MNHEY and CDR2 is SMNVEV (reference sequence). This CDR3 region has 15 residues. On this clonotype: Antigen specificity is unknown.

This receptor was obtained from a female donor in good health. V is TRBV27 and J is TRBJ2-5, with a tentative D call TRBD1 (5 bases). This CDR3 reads CASRSRGRSKETQYF. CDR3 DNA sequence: TGTGCCAGCAGAAGTAGGGGCCGCAGTAAAGAGACCCAGTACTTC.